This is a list of T cell receptor beta chains from one sample in a study of T cells in Graves' hyperthyroidism and ophthalmopathy. TCRdb itself ran the multiplex PCR reads through MiXCR, one entry per CDR3 protein. The data contain roughly 710,000 distinct CDR3 sequences, under 45% of them singletons. The sequencing input was blood. The receptors here all came from a woman aged 40 to 50 with Graves' hyperthyroidism. Both conserved end residues are part of each CDR3. The D gene is left open where the match is weak. A row's size may be missing; if present it is once, few, many or a size class.

-	many	14	TRBV9	TRBJ1-6	TGTGCCAGCAGCGCCGGGACCTATAATTCACCCCTCCACTTT	CASSAGTYNSPLHF
TRBD1	few	19	TRBV11-2	TRBJ2-6	TGTGCCAGCAGCCGAGCAGTAGGGACAGGGTTATCTGGGGCCAACGTCCTGACTTTC	CASSRAVGTGLSGANVLTF
TRBD2	few	14	TRBV3-1	TRBJ2-7	TGTGCCAGCAGCCAGGGACTAGCGGGCTACGAGCAGTACTTC	CASSQGLAGYEQYF
-	few	16	TRBV5-4	TRBJ1-6	TGTGCCAGCAGTAAGTCGACAGTCCTTAATAATTCACCCCTCCACTTT	CASSKSTVLNNSPLHF
TRBD2	few	16	TRBV19	TRBJ2-5	TGTGCCAGTAGTAAGGGGACTAGCGGGGTACAAGAGACCCAGTACTTC	CASSKGTSGVQETQYF
-	many	11	TRBV20-1	TRBJ1-4	TGCAGATCAGGGAATAATGAAAAACTGTTTTTT	CRSGNNEKLFF
-	many	13	TRBV7-2	TRBJ1-2	TGTGCCAGCAGCTTAGAGGGGATCTATGGCTACACCTTC	CASSLEGIYGYTF
-	few	14	TRBV4-3	TRBJ2-7	TGCGCCAGCAGCCAAGTGACCAGGGCTTACGAGCAGTACTTC	CASSQVTRAYEQYF
-	many	11	TRBV12-3/TRBV12-4	TRBJ1-2	TGTGCCAGCAGTCGAACCAGTGGCTACACCTTC	CASSRTSGYTF
-	-	16	TRBV2	TRBJ2-5	TGTGCCAGCAGTCTTGGGGGGGCAGGGGAAGGGGAGACCCAGTACTTC	CASSLGGAGEGETQYF